The rows below give T cell receptor beta chains drawn from one sample of a study of T cells and Merkel cell carcinoma outcomes. Repertoires were generated with immunoSEQ multiplex PCR, while TCRdb's copy carries only in-frame clones and drops some. The table records 15,000 to 25,000 clones, approximately 80% of them present only once. Sequencing was carried out using tumor tissue from Merkel cell carcinoma. The receptors originated from a human donor with Merkel cell carcinoma. Both conserved end residues are part of each CDR3. The order of the fields is clone size, V gene, J gene, D gene, CDR3 protein, CDR3 DNA. The D gene is left open where the match is weak. Clone size is stated in some rows and not others, as once, few, many or a class when expanded.

-,TRBV28,TRBJ1-1,-,CASSFAGVHTEAFF,TGTGCCAGCAGTTTTGCGGGGGTCCACACTGAAGCTTTCTTT
-,TRBV7-6,TRBJ2-5,TRBD2,CASSLAGETQYF,TGTGCCAGCAGCCTAGCGGGCGAGACCCAGTACTTC
-,TRBV28,TRBJ2-7,-,CASSSRSYEQYF,TGTGCCAGCAGTTCGCGTAGTTACGAGCAGTACTTC
-,TRBV29-1,TRBJ2-3,-,CSVTPLGDTDTQYF,TGCAGCGTTACCCCTCTGGGGGACACAGATACGCAGTATTTT
-,TRBV27,TRBJ2-7,TRBD1,CASSPLRGLGSYEQYF,TGTGCCAGCAGTCCACTCAGGGGGTTAGGCTCCTACGAGCAGTACTTC
-,TRBV19,TRBJ2-3,TRBD1,CASSLRTGADTQYF,TGTGCCAGTAGTCTCCGGACAGGGGCAGATACGCAGTATTTT
-,TRBV28,TRBJ2-7,TRBD1,CASSPGTGVSYEQYF,TGTGCCAGCAGTCCCGGGACAGGGGTCTCCTACGAGCAGTACTTC
-,TRBV5-1,TRBJ1-2,TRBD1,CASSLESGQGRGYTF,TGCGCCAGCAGCTTGGAATCGGGACAGGGTCGTGGCTACACCTTC
few,TRBV4-2,TRBJ2-3,TRBD1,CASSPRQGGSYTQYF,TGTGCCAGCAGCCCCCGACAGGGGGGGAGCTATACGCAGTATTTT
few,TRBV7-9,TRBJ1-1,TRBD1,CASSSLTGGAFF,TGTGCCAGCAGCTCGCTGACAGGGGGGGCTTTCTTT
-,TRBV7-2,TRBJ1-1,-,CASSFRGSEVTEAFF,TGTGCCAGCAGCTTCAGAGGGTCCGAGGTCACTGAAGCTTTCTTT
-,TRBV4-2,TRBJ1-2,-,CASSLRGEYTF,TGTGCCAGCAGCCTAAGGGGGGAATACACCTTC
-,TRBV19,TRBJ2-5,-,CASSVTWAGFETQYF,TGTGCCAGTAGTGTAACTTGGGCGGGCTTCGAGACCCAGTACTTC
-,TRBV27,TRBJ2-6,-,CASRTGGSGANVLTF,TGTGCCAGCAGGACAGGAGGTTCTGGGGCCAACGTCCTGACTTTC
-,TRBV29-1,TRBJ1-1,-,CSATRDSNTEAFF,TGCAGCGCTACGAGGGACTCAAACACTGAAGCTTTCTTT
-,TRBV14,TRBJ2-1,-,CASSQGGTVRGYNEQFF,TGTGCCAGCAGCCAAGGTGGTACGGTCAGGGGCTACAATGAGCAGTTCTTC
few,TRBV2,TRBJ1-6,-,CASLASGNSPLHF,TGTGCCAGCTTGGCTAGCGGTAATTCACCCCTCCACTTT
-,TRBV4-1,TRBJ2-7,TRBD2,CASSQVMGLAREQYF,TGCGCCAGCAGCCAAGTGATGGGACTAGCGCGAGAGCAGTACTTC
-,TRBV27,TRBJ1-4,TRBD1,CASSHITTGELGIEKLFF,TGTGCCAGCAGCCATATTACCACAGGGGAATTAGGTATTGAAAAACTGTTTTTT
once,TRBV4-1,TRBJ2-7,TRBD1,CASSQERQGYEQYF,TGCGCCAGCAGCCAAGAAAGACAGGGCTACGAGCAGTACTTC
few,TRBV7-2,TRBJ2-7,TRBD2,CASSRLAGRDYEQYF,TGTGCCAGCTCAAGACTAGCGGGAAGGGACTACGAGCAGTACTTC
-,TRBV11-2,TRBJ1-5,TRBD1,CASSTTGGLGSNQPQHF,TGTGCCAGCAGCACAACAGGGGGATTGGGTAGCAATCAGCCCCAGCATTTT
-,TRBV6-4,TRBJ1-5,-,CASSVFSNQPQHF,TGTGCCAGCAGTGTTTTCAGCAATCAGCCCCAGCATTTT
-,TRBV4-1,TRBJ2-7,-,CASSPRERLSYEQYF,TGCGCCAGCAGCCCTAGGGAGCGCCTCTCCTACGAGCAGTACTTC
-,TRBV4-1,TRBJ1-1,-,CASSQGPLNTEAFF,TGCGCCAGCAGCCAGGGACCCTTGAACACTGAAGCTTTCTTT
-,TRBV27,TRBJ1-1,TRBD1,CASSLSGQAFTEAFF,TGTGCCAGCAGTTTAAGCGGACAGGCGTTCACTGAAGCTTTCTTT
-,TRBV11-2,TRBJ2-7,-,CASSLYQGTYEQYF,TGTGCCAGCAGCTTATATCAGGGAACCTACGAGCAGTACTTC
-,TRBV11-3,TRBJ1-1,-,CASTFQPWALEAFF,TGTGCCAGCACCTTCCAACCCTGGGCCCTTGAAGCTTTCTTT
-,TRBV13,TRBJ2-7,-,CASRGPGGIYEQYF,TGTGCCAGCAGAGGGCCGGGCGGGATATACGAGCAGTACTTC
medium-sized,TRBV4-1,TRBJ1-1,-,CASSLTGGNTEAFF,TGCGCCAGCAGCTTGACGGGGGGAAACACTGAAGCTTTCTTT
-,TRBV27,TRBJ1-1,TRBD1,CASSLYGRQGNGAFF,TGTGCCAGCAGTTTATACGGGCGACAGGGGAATGGAGCTTTCTTT
once,TRBV15,TRBJ2-3,TRBD1,CATTRDRATDTQYF,TGTGCCACCACCAGGGACAGAGCCACAGATACGCAGTATTTT
-,TRBV19,TRBJ2-7,-,CASSIGGQGQGGQYF,TGTGCCAGTAGTATAGGCGGCCAGGGGCAAGGAGGGCAGTACTTC
few,TRBV14,TRBJ2-2,-,CASSRDLTGELFF,TGTGCCAGCAGCCGAGATTTAACCGGGGAGCTGTTTTTT
few,TRBV5-6,TRBJ1-2,TRBD1,CASSFGQGFYGYTF,TGTGCCAGCAGCTTTGGACAGGGCTTCTATGGCTACACCTTC
few,TRBV6-6,TRBJ1-4,TRBD1,CASRPSGTGLGKLFF,TGTGCCAGCAGGCCTTCCGGGACAGGGTTGGGAAAACTGTTTTTT
once,TRBV27,TRBJ2-1,TRBD1,CASSFRTGGRGGYNEQFF,TGTGCCAGCAGTTTCCGGACAGGGGGCCGGGGAGGGTACAATGAGCAGTTCTTC
-,TRBV19,TRBJ1-5,-,CASRQSGNQPQHF,TGTGCCAGTAGGCAGTCCGGCAATCAGCCCCAGCATTTT
-,TRBV28,TRBJ2-1,-,CASSFLNEQFF,TGTGCCAGCAGTTTCCTAAATGAGCAGTTCTTC
-,TRBV4-1,TRBJ1-1,-,CASSRIQGPGTEAFF,TGCGCCAGCAGCCGAATACAGGGACCGGGCACTGAAGCTTTCTTT
-,TRBV7-2,TRBJ2-3,TRBD1,CASSPPGSGGDTQYF,TGTGCCAGCAGCCCCCCGGGCTCAGGGGGAGATACGCAGTATTTT
-,TRBV28,TRBJ2-2,TRBD2,CASSYPSGRSGELFF,TGTGCCAGCAGCTACCCTAGCGGTCGATCCGGGGAGCTGTTTTTT
-,TRBV11-1,TRBJ1-1,-,CASSRGRVDTEAFF,TGTGCCAGCAGCAGGGGACGTGTGGACACTGAAGCTTTCTTT
-,TRBV18,TRBJ2-3,-,CASSPQQGPVDTQYF,TGTGCCAGCTCACCACAGCAGGGACCGGTAGATACGCAGTATTTT
-,TRBV2,TRBJ2-7,TRBD2,CASIALAGGPRKQYF,TGTGCCAGCATTGCGTTAGCGGGAGGGCCTCGCAAGCAGTACTTC
-,TRBV27,TRBJ2-2,-,CASSLNPSGTGELFF,TGTGCCAGCAGTTTAAATCCCAGCGGAACCGGGGAGCTGTTTTTT
-,TRBV15,TRBJ1-5,-,CATSRKISNQPQHF,TGTGCCACCAGCAGAAAAATTAGCAATCAGCCCCAGCATTTT
-,TRBV7-8,TRBJ1-3,-,CASSTGRDSGNTIYF,TGTGCCAGCAGCACAGGACGGGACTCTGGAAACACCATATATTTT
-,TRBV11-2,TRBJ2-1,TRBD1,CASSAGQGSSYNEQFF,TGTGCCAGCAGCGCAGGACAGGGGAGCTCCTACAATGAGCAGTTCTTC
-,TRBV11-2,TRBJ1-1,-,CASSIRLNMNTKAFF,TGTGCCAGCAGCATAAGACTGAACATGAACACTAAAGCTTTCTTT
-,TRBV9,TRBJ1-5,-,CASSLSGGETGNQPQHF,TGTGCCAGCAGCTTGTCGGGGGGCGAAACAGGCAATCAGCCCCAGCATTTT
-,TRBV7-6,TRBJ2-3,TRBD2,CASSSNPGGPDTQYF,TGTGCCAGCAGCTCCAATCCGGGGGGGCCGGATACGCAGTATTTT
-,TRBV6-6,TRBJ1-2,-,CASSYGSPNYGYTF,TGTGCCAGCAGTTACGGTAGTCCTAACTATGGCTACACCTTC
few,TRBV21-1,TRBJ2-2,-,CASSPIALLAGWTGELFF,TGTGCCAGCAGCCCCATAGCCCTACTAGCGGGGTGGACCGGGGAGCTGTTTTTT
-,TRBV11-2,TRBJ1-1,TRBD1,CASSLDRRQGNEAFF,TGTGCCAGCAGCTTAGACAGGCGACAGGGGAATGAAGCTTTCTTT